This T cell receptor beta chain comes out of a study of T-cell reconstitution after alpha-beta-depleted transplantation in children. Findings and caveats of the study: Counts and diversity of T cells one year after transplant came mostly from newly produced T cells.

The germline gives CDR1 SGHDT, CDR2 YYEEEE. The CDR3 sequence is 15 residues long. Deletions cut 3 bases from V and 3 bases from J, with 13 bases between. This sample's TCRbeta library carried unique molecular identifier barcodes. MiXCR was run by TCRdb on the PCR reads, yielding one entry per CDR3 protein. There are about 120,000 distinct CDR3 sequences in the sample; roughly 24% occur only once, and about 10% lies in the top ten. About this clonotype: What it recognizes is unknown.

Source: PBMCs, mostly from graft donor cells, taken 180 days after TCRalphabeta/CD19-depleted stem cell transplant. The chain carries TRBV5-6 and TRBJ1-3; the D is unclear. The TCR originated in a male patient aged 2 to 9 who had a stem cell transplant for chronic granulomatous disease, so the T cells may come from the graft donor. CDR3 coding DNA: TGTGCCAGCAGCTCCCGACCCAGTCTTGGAAACACCATATATTTT. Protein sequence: CASSSRPSLGNTIYF.